These 4 T cell receptor beta chains share one sample of origin, sequenced in a study of T cell repertoires in cytomegalovirus infection. In TCRdb, the reads were re-called with MiXCR into one record per CDR3 protein. This table holds fewer than 250,000 distinct CDR3 sequences, about 12% found once. The material sequenced was PBMCs. These receptors were collected from a human donor in good health (CMV status not recorded). Some clones in this sample may be carry-over from other donors' samples.

This clonotype was observed at least ten times. The chain carries TRBV7-2 and TRBJ2-5; D possibly corresponds to TRBD2 (5 bases). Trimming shortened V by 5 bases and J by 5 bases, and 18 bases separated the two germline ends. The CDR3 sequence is 15 residues long. Germline CDR1 reads SGHTA; CDR2 reads FQGNSA. In DNA, the CDR3 is TGTGCCAGCAGCCCGAGGGCAGCCGACTCCGAGACCCAGTACTTC. Translation: CASSPRAADSETQYF.

The V gene is TRBV30, the J gene TRBJ1-1; 10 bases are a match to TRBD1. CDR1 and CDR2 from the germline V gene are GTSNPN and SVGIG (reference sequence). J was trimmed by 6 bases and V by 6 bases; bases with no gene match: 13. This CDR3 is built from 15 residues. This CDR3 reads CACPGDRGREAEAFF. Written as DNA, the CDR3 is TGTGCCTGTCCGGGGGACAGGGGAAGAGAGGCTGAAGCTTTCTTT.

This clonotype was counted many times. The rearrangement links TRBV18 to TRBJ1-1; D gene ambiguous. Trimming took 6 bases from V and 2 from J, leaving 10 bases between them. CDR1 KGHSH and CDR2 LQKENI come from the germline V gene. The length of the CDR3 is 13 residues. In DNA form, the CDR3 reads TGTGCCAGCTCCCCTAAAAGCAACACTGAAGCTTTCTTT. Translated: CASSPKSNTEAFF.

V and J are TRBV9 and TRBJ1-2, with a possible D match to TRBD1 (5 bases). The V and J ends lost 3 bases and 0 bases respectively, with 15 bases between them. This CDR3 spans 16 amino acids. The germline V gene encodes CDR1 SGDLS and CDR2 YYNGEE. In DNA, the CDR3 is TGTGCCAGCAGCGCCGCCGGGACTGTAGCTAACTATGGCTACACCTTC. This sequence encodes CASSAAGTVANYGYTF.